This paragraph covers one TCR beta chain sequence. The antigen is not known. Clones were sequenced by immunoSEQ multiplex PCR, and TCRdb holds only the in-frame ones, with some missing. This sample has about 730,000 clones; 55% to 80% occur once, and the top ten carry more than 1.5%. These data belong to a study of shared clonotypes between healthy human individuals. Findings and limits, study-wide: Limited genetic and exposure-history diversity came from having few donors. Relative to memory subsets, naive subsets generally showed larger estimated richness.

This TCR was sampled from a woman aged 25 to 39 in good health. Source material: memory CD4+ T cells sorted from blood. Subset in this sample: CD45RA-negative fraction.

The CDR3 spells CASSPQGLGADTQYF. In nucleotides, the CDR3 is TGTGCCAGCAGTCCCCAGGGACTCGGCGCAGATACGCAGTATTTT. This chain uses TRBV28 with TRBJ2-3; D may be TRBD2 (6 bases). Germline V gives CDR1 MDHEN, CDR2 SYDVKM. With 5 bases removed from V and 4 bases from J, the gap between germline ends came to 16 bases. This CDR3 spans 15 amino acids.